The 9 T cell receptor beta chains presented below share a single source sample, sequenced in a study of blood T cell repertoires in COVID-19. Assay used: immunoSEQ multiplex PCR; TCRdb lists only in-frame clones, some missing. The sample consists of some 80,000 clones, roughly nine tenths of them appearing once. The sample was peripheral blood. These receptors were taken from a man between 45 and 60 years old with COVID-19, enrolled during active disease.

The V call is TRBV27, the J call TRBJ2-1; 10 nucleotides agree with TRBD2. This CDR3 is built from 15 residues. V lost 6 bases and J lost 5; bases outside the gene matches: 7. CDR1 MNHEY and CDR2 SMNVEV come from the germline V gene (reference sequence). CDR3 bases: TGTGCCAGCAGCCCAACTAGCGGGATCCACAATGAGCAGTTCTTC. This gives the protein CASSPTSGIHNEQFF.

J is TRBJ1-1 and V is TRBV9; 7 bases are shared with TRBD1. The CDR3 totals 15 residues. V gave up 5 bases and J gave up 4 bases; unmatched junction bases: 11. CDR1 and CDR2 from the germline V gene are SGDLS and YYNGEE. The CDR3 loop is CASSPSGGRGTEAFF. Here the CDR3 DNA reads TGTGCCAGCAGTCCTTCAGGGGGGCGGGGCACTGAAGCTTTCTTT. Complete variable domain (other parts from reference TRBV9 and TRBJ1-1): DSGVTQTPKHLITATGQRVTLRCSPRSGDLSVYWYQQSLDQGLQFLIQYYNGEERAKGNILERFSAQQFPDLHSELNLSSLELGDSALYFCASSPSGGRGTEAFFGQGTRLTVV.

V gene TRBV7-9 combines with J gene TRBJ1-1; no firm D call. The germline V gene encodes CDR1 SEHNR and CDR2 FQNEAQ (reference sequence). The CDR3 covers 11 residues. V lost 5 bases to trimming and J lost 11 bases, with 12 bases between them. The CDR3 loop is CASSLSEVAFF. The CDR3 nucleotides are TGTGCCAGCAGCCTAAGTGAGGTGGCTTTCTTT.

The chain carries TRBV11-1 and TRBJ1-1, with 7 bases aligning to TRBD1. Losses at the gene ends were 5 bases for V and 2 bases for J; bases not matched to a gene: 5. This CDR3 region has 14 residues. The germline V gene encodes CDR1 SGHAT and CDR2 FQDESV (reference sequence). CDR3 sequence reads: CASSVGQSNTEAFF. Written as DNA, the CDR3 is TGTGCCAGCAGCGTGGGACAGAGTAACACTGAAGCTTTCTTT.

This chain connects TRBV30 to TRBJ2-5; TRBD2 is a possible D gene (6 bases). Germline values: CDR1 GTSNPN, CDR2 SVGIG (reference sequence). The CDR3 spans 13 residues. V dropped 2 bases and J dropped 0 bases, with 7 bases sitting between them. The CDR3 loop is CAWSREYQETQYF. The CDR3 DNA reads TGTGCCTGGAGTCGGGAGTACCAAGAGACCCAGTACTTC.

The CDR3 DNA follows: TGTGCCAGCAGGACGTTAGCGGGAGGTTCCTACGAGCAGTACGTC. This encodes CASRTLAGGSYEQYV. V and J are TRBV6-5 and TRBJ2-7; 10 positions match TRBD2. Germline V gives CDR1 MNHEY, CDR2 SVGAGI. The CDR3 has 15 amino acids. Trimming removed 6 bases from V and 1 base from J; junction bases left unmatched: 6.

This rearrangement joins TRBV6-5 to TRBJ1-5, with D possibly being TRBD1 (6 bases). The CDR3 contains 15 residues. The V and J ends lost 0 bases and 9 bases respectively, with 15 bases between them. CDR1 MNHEY and CDR2 SVGAGI come from the germline V gene. This CDR3 reads CASSYSSTGNWPQHF. For the CDR3, the DNA is TGTGCCAGCAGTTACTCGAGTACAGGGAATTGGCCCCAGCATTTT.

V is TRBV18 and J is TRBJ2-1; the match to TRBD2 covers 8 bases. Germline loops: CDR1 KGHSH, CDR2 LQKENI. V was clipped by 4 bases and J by 9 bases; unmatched bases: 8. The CDR3 covers 14 residues. CDR3 protein: CASSRTSPDGEQFF. The CDR3 DNA follows: TGTGCCAGCTCACGGACTAGCCCAGACGGTGAGCAGTTCTTC.

The gene calls are TRBV6-6 and TRBJ1-5; the D is unclear. The germline V gene has CDR1 MNHNY and CDR2 SVGAGI (reference sequence). V lost 3 bases and J 5 bases, leaving 8 bases between the germline ends. The CDR3 has 13 amino acids. DNA for the CDR3: TGTGCCAGCAGTTATGTTAGTGATCAGCCCCAGCATTTT. Translation gives CASSYVSDQPQHF.